The T cell receptor (beta chain) described here comes from a study of T cells in Graves' hyperthyroidism and ophthalmopathy. Study-level points and caveats: Classification by a 13 V-J model distinguished ophthalmopathy from stable hyperthyroidism. Within blood appeared most thyroid clonotypes that had expanded above 0.001.

A word on this clonotype: Its antigen is not known.

The CDR3 is 16 amino acids. V shed 3 bases, J shed 5 bases, and the junction held 10 bases outside the gene matches. From germline, CDR1 is DFQATT and CDR2 SNEGSKA (reference sequence). RNA transcripts served as the template for amplifying TCR beta CDR3 regions. With the HTBI primer set, the TCR CDR3 went through a first round of RT-PCR. TCRdb reprocessed the multiplex PCR reads with MiXCR, giving one entry per CDR3 protein. The table includes over 550,000 distinct CDR3 sequences, 16% detected once. Sequencing was carried out using blood. This TCR was sampled from a woman between 18 and 30 years old with Graves' hyperthyroidism. The chain links TRBV20-1 to TRBJ2-5; 12 bases match TRBD2. CDR3 nucleotide sequence: TGCAGTGCTAGTGGGCTAGCGGGAGGGCCTCGCGAGACCCAGTACTTC. This sequence encodes CSASGLAGGPRETQYF.